This TCR beta chain was obtained from a study of radiation and T cells in renal cell carcinoma. Here immunoSEQ multiplex PCR was the method, and the copy in TCRdb shows in-frame clones only, minus some. Of roughly 80,000 clones detected, over 80% appear once; the ten largest clones hold about 2.4%. The CDR3 spans 16 residues. Germline V gene lookup returns CDR1 LNHDA and CDR2 SQIVND (reference sequence). V was shortened by 8 bases and J by 4 bases, with 23 bases between the two germline ends. The time point here: blood 4 weeks post-SBRT, at nephrectomy. Stated treatment: 15 Gy SBRT to primary tumor, nephrectomy 4 weeks later. Radiation-treated patients gave blood at baseline, week 2 and week 4.

This sequence was found in an older woman with renal cell carcinoma. The chain carries TRBV19 and TRBJ1-1; a possible D gene is TRBD1 (5 bases). Sequences were derived from blood, sampled from a patient whose treatment included radiotherapy and nephrectomy. In DNA form, the CDR3 reads TGTGCCAGTCGTGTGGGGTGGGGGGTAATGGTCACTGAAGCTTTCTTT. This sequence encodes CASRVGWGVMVTEAFF.